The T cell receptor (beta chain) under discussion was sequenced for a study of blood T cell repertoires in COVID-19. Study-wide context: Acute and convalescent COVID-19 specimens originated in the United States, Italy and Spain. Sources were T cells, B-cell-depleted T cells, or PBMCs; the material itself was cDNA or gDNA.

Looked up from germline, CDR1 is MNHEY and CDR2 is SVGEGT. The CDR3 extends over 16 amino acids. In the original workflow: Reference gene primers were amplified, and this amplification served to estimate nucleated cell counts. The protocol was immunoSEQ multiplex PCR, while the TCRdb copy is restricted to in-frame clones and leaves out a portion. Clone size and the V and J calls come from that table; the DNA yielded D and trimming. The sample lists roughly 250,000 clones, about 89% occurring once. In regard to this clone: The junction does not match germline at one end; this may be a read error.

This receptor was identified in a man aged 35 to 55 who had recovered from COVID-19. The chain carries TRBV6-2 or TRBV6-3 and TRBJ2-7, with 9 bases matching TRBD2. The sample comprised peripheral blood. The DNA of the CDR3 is TGTGCCAGCAATTACCCTAGCGGGGCGCCCCCGGGGGAGCAGTACTTC. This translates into CASNYPSGAPPGEQYF.